The source of this T cell receptor beta chain is a study of blood T cell repertoires in COVID-19. On the study more broadly: Specimens from acute and convalescent COVID-19 originated in the United States, Italy and Spain.

Someone with COVID-19 had been met by exposed participants within 2 weeks before study entry. Using immunoSEQ multiplex PCR, the repertoire was profiled, and TCRdb retains in-frame clones only, with some absent. Here the sample spans under 400,000 clones, about nine tenths being singletons. This CDR3 is 14 amino acids long. Germline assignment: CDR1 LNHDA and CDR2 SQIVND (reference sequence). V lost 4 bases and J lost 0, with 10 bases in between. The rearrangement joins TRBV19 to TRBJ2-7, with D perhaps matching TRBD2 (6 bases). This TCR was recovered from a woman aged 25 to 39 who had been exposed to COVID-19. Specimen: PBMCs or T cells enriched from blood (not recorded which). The CDR3 protein is CASSSGSGSYEQYF. CDR3 sequence (DNA): TGTGCCAGTAGTAGCGGTAGCGGCTCCTACGAGCAGTACTTC.